The rows below give T cell receptor beta chains drawn from one sample of a study of T cell repertoires in ileal Crohn's disease. Clones were sequenced by immunoSEQ multiplex PCR, and TCRdb holds only the in-frame ones, with some missing. Of a few thousand clones in the sample, 70% to 90% were seen once. Source material: ileal tissue. All receptors come from an adult with Crohn's disease. The CDR3 runs from the conserved cysteine through the conserved F or W. A D gene is named only where the DNA matches it firmly. Size tells how often a clone was seen (once, few, many) or the class of an expanded clone, and some rows leave it out.

d_call	j_call	clone_size	v_call	cdr3_aa	cdr3_nt
NA	TRBJ1-1	NA	TRBV6-6	CASLRSNMAFF	TGTGCCAGCCTGCGGAGCAATATGGCTTTCTTT
NA	TRBJ1-2	NA	TRBV6-6	CASSYLGTGPDGYTF	TGTGCCAGCAGTTACTTAGGGACGGGTCCTGACGGCTACACCTTC
TRBD2	TRBJ2-3	NA	TRBV29-1	CSVRLAGRADTQYF	TGCAGCGTTAGGCTAGCGGGAAGGGCAGATACGCAGTATTTT
NA	TRBJ1-1	NA	TRBV30	CAWRPAGLMNTEAFF	TGTGCCTGGAGACCTGCAGGGCTAATGAACACTGAAGCTTTCTTT
NA	TRBJ2-3	NA	TRBV6-5	CASRLAQPTDTQYF	TGTGCCAGCAGGCTAGCGCAGCCTACAGATACGCAGTATTTT
NA	TRBJ1-2	NA	TRBV21-1	CAITWGGGYTF	TGTGCCATCACCTGGGGGGGCGGCTACACCTTC
NA	TRBJ2-7	NA	TRBV6-5	CASSRQGGSYEQYF	TGTGCCAGCAGTCGACAGGGAGGGTCCTACGAGCAGTACTTC
NA	TRBJ1-2	NA	TRBV19	CASTGLTGGYTF	TGTGCCAGTACCGGCCTCACCGGTGGCTACACCTTC
NA	TRBJ2-7	once	TRBV4-1	CASSQTDSVQYF	TGCGCCAGCAGCCAAACAGACAGCGTGCAGTACTTC
NA	TRBJ2-6	NA	TRBV15	CATSSYAGANVLTF	TGTGCCACCAGCAGTTATGCTGGGGCCAACGTCCTGACTTTC
NA	TRBJ2-2	NA	TRBV28	CASSLFPGTNTGELFF	TGTGCCAGCAGTTTATTTCCGGGGACGAACACCGGGGAGCTGTTTTTT
NA	TRBJ1-6	NA	TRBV5-5	CASSSYPQSPLHF	TGTGCCAGCAGCTCGTATCCTCAATCACCCCTCCACTTT
TRBD1	TRBJ2-1	NA	TRBV9	CASSNRDRSYNEQFF	TGTGCCAGCAGCAACCGGGACAGATCCTACAATGAGCAGTTCTTC
NA	TRBJ2-1	NA	TRBV7-9	CASSLAGFGDEQFF	TGTGCCAGCAGCTTAGCCGGGTTCGGTGATGAGCAGTTCTTC
TRBD2	TRBJ2-6	NA	TRBV28	CASTSAGRALSGANVLTF	TGTGCCAGCACCTCAGCGGGACGGGCACTCTCTGGGGCCAACGTCCTGACTTTC
NA	TRBJ1-1	NA	TRBV6-6	CASMNRDPDTEAFF	TGTGCCAGCATGAACAGGGACCCAGACACTGAAGCTTTCTTT
NA	TRBJ2-2	NA	TRBV7-7	CASSLRTIGPNTGELFF	TGTGCCAGCAGCTTACGAACTATCGGACCAAACACCGGGGAGCTGTTTTTT
TRBD2	TRBJ2-2	NA	TRBV6-4	CASSDSGGESTGELFF	TGTGCCAGCAGTGACTCCGGGGGGGAAAGCACCGGGGAGCTGTTTTTT
NA	TRBJ1-2	NA	TRBV5-1	CASSSDRQYGYTF	TGCGCCAGCAGCTCTGACAGGCAATATGGCTACACCTTC
TRBD1	TRBJ2-2	NA	TRBV9	CASSVAITGGLSGELFF	TGTGCCAGCAGCGTAGCTATAACAGGGGGCCTGAGCGGGGAGCTGTTTTTT
NA	TRBJ1-1	few	TRBV5-1	CASVDPGNTEAFF	TGCGCCAGCGTCGACCCGGGGAACACTGAAGCTTTCTTT
TRBD1	TRBJ1-1	once	TRBV28	CASSTPTGRNTEAFF	TGTGCCAGCAGTACACCGACAGGGCGGAACACTGAAGCTTTCTTT
NA	TRBJ1-2	NA	TRBV30	CAWIQGKGYTF	TGTGCCTGGATCCAGGGTAAAGGCTACACCTTC
NA	TRBJ2-5	NA	TRBV5-1	CASSPDGQETQYF	TGCGCCAGCAGCCCCGACGGGCAAGAGACCCAGTACTTC
TRBD1	TRBJ2-7	NA	TRBV29-1	CSVGAGGDEQYF	TGCAGCGTTGGTGCAGGGGGCGACGAGCAGTACTTC
TRBD1	TRBJ2-7	NA	TRBV27	CASSRETGDYEQYF	TGTGCCAGCAGTAGGGAGACAGGGGATTACGAGCAGTACTTC
NA	TRBJ1-2	NA	TRBV27	CASSPQDRVYGYTF	TGTGCCAGCAGTCCACAGGACAGAGTCTATGGCTACACCTTC
NA	TRBJ1-1	NA	TRBV7-2	CASSLHGRDTEAFF	TGTGCCAGCAGCTTACATGGTAGGGACACTGAAGCTTTCTTT
NA	TRBJ1-4	once	TRBV4-3	CASSQGSVITEKLFF	TGCGCCAGCAGCCAAGGGTCAGTAATAACTGAAAAACTGTTTTTT
TRBD2	TRBJ2-1	NA	TRBV4-2	CASSQALGTSGYNEQFF	TGTGCCAGCAGCCAAGCGTTGGGGACTAGCGGGTACAATGAGCAGTTCTTC
NA	TRBJ2-5	NA	TRBV19	CASSPGNAETQYF	TGTGCCAGTAGCCCTGGGAATGCAGAGACCCAGTACTTC
NA	TRBJ2-1	NA	TRBV19	CASSVAVEQFF	TGTGCCAGTTCGGTAGCGGTAGAGCAGTTCTTC
NA	TRBJ2-1	once	TRBV5-4	CASRPTLRDSYNEQFF	TGTGCCAGCAGACCCACTTTGAGGGATTCCTACAATGAGCAGTTCTTC
NA	TRBJ2-2	NA	TRBV19	CASSLLTVGGELFF	TGTGCCAGTAGTTTATTGACAGTAGGCGGGGAGCTGTTTTTT
NA	TRBJ2-2	NA	TRBV7-2	CASSRLNGELFF	TGTGCCAGCAGCCGCCTTAACGGGGAGCTGTTTTTT
NA	TRBJ2-1	NA	TRBV28	CASSTGGPGYNEQFF	TGTGCCAGCAGCACTGGAGGGCCCGGGTACAATGAGCAGTTCTTC
TRBD1	TRBJ1-2	few	TRBV7-2	CASTSSQGALGGYTF	TGTGCCAGCACCTCGTCGCAGGGGGCATTGGGAGGCTACACCTTC
TRBD2	TRBJ2-1	NA	TRBV4-2	CASSQDDTAGANEQFF	TGTGCCAGCAGCCAAGATGATACAGCGGGAGCGAATGAGCAGTTCTTC
NA	TRBJ2-5	few	TRBV7-2	CASSLDRRKETQYF	TGTGCCAGCAGCTTAGATCGCAGAAAAGAGACCCAGTACTTC